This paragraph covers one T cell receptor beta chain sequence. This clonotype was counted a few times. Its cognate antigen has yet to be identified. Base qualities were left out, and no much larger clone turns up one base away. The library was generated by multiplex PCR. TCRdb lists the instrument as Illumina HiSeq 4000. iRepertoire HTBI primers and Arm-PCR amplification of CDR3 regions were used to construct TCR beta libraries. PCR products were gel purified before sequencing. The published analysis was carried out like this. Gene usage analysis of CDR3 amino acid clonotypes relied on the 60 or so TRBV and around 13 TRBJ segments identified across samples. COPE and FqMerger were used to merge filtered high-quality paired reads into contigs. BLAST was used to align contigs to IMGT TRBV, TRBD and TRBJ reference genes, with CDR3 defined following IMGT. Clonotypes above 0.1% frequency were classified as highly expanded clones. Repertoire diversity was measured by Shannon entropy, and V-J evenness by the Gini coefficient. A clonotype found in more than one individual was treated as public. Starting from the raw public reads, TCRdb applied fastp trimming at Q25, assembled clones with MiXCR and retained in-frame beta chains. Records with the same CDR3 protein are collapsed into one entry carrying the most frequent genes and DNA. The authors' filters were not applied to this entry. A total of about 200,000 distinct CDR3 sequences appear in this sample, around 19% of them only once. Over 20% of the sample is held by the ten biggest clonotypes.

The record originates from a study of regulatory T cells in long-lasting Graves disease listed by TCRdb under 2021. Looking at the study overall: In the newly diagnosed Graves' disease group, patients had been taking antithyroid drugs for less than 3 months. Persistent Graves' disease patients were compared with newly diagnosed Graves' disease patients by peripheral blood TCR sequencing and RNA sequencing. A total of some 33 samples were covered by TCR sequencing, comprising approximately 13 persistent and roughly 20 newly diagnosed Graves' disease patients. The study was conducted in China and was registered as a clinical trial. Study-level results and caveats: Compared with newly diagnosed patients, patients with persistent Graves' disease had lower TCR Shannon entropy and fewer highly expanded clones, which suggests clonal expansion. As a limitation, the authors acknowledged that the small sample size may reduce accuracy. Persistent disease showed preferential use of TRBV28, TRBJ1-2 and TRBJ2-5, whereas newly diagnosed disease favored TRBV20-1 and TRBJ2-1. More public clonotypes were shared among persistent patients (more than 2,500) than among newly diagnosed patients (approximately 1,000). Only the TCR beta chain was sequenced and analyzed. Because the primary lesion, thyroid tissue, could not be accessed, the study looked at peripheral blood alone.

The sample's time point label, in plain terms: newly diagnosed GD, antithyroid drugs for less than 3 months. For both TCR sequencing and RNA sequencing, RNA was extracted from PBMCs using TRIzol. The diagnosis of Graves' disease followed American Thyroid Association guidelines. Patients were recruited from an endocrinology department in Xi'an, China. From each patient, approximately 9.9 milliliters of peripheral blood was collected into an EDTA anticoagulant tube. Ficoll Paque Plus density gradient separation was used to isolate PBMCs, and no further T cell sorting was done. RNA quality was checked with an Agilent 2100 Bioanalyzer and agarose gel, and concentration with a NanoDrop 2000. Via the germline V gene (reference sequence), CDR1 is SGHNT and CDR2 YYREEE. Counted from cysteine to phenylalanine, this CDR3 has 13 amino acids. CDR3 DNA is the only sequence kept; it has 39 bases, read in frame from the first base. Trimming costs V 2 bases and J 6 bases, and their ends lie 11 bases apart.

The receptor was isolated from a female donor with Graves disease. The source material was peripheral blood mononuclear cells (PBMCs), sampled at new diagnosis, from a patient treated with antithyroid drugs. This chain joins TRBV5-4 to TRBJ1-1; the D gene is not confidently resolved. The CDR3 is CASSFGWPPEAFF. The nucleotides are TGTGCCAGCAGCTTTGGATGGCCTCCTGAAGCTTTCTTT.